The 19 T cell receptor beta chains given below trace back to one sample, sequenced in a study of monozygotic twins with inflammatory bowel disease. Each CDR3 protein gets one entry in TCRdb, which reprocessed the 5' RACE reads and gives no DNA. The sample's table shows 210,000 or so distinct CDR3 sequences. Sequenced input: blood. Receptor source: a human donor with ulcerative colitis or Crohn's disease, or a healthy co-twin of an affected twin (not recorded which).

This chain uses TRBV10-3 with TRBJ2-7; TCRdb picks TRBD1, but there is no DNA to check that call. Germline-derived CDR1 and CDR2 are ENHRY and SYGVKD. The CDR3 is 11 amino acids. The CDR3 loop is CAIGGVYEQYF.

This chain uses TRBV18 with TRBJ2-5; TCRdb proposes TRBD1, but this gene call is untestable without DNA. In germline, CDR1 is KGHSH, CDR2 LQKENI. The CDR3 contains 15 residues. CDR3 sequence: CASSPTWTSWETQYF.

V gene TRBV12-3 or TRBV12-4 combines with J gene TRBJ2-2. The length of the CDR3 is 12 residues. The CDR3 here is CATGRSGGELFF.

J is TRBJ2-2 and V is TRBV5-1. The germline V gene encodes CDR1 SGHRS and CDR2 YFSETQ. This CDR3 region has 13 residues. CDR3 sequence reads: CASSLITTGELFF.

The chain couples TRBV20-1 to TRBJ2-7; the TCRdb call, TRBD2, lacks DNA for checking. Germline V lookup: CDR1 DFQATT, CDR2 SNEGSKA (reference sequence). This CDR3 spans 12 amino acids. The CDR3 protein is CSAREREYEQYF.

CDR3 region: CASRSEGTEAFF. This chain uses TRBV12-3 or TRBV12-4 with TRBJ1-1; as DNA is missing, the TRBD1 call by TCRdb cannot be tested. The CDR3 covers 12 residues.

The chain uses TRBV24-1 and TRBJ2-2; no DNA is available, so the TRBD1 call from TCRdb remains unchecked. The germline V gene has CDR1 KGHDR and CDR2 SFDVKD. CDR3 size: 15 residues. This CDR3 reads CATSARTSNTGELFF.

The chain couples TRBV10-3 to TRBJ2-1; there is no DNA to check the TCRdb D call of TRBD2. The CDR3 extends over 12 amino acids. Germline CDR1 ENHRY, CDR2 SYGVKD. The CDR3 sequence: CAISEAGDEQFF.

V is TRBV18 and J is TRBJ2-7; checking the TCRdb D call of TRBD1 is not possible without DNA. The germline V gene has CDR1 KGHSH and CDR2 LQKENI. The CDR3 loop spans 14 amino acids. This CDR3 reads CASSPPGTPDEQYF.

This chain uses TRBV7-9 with TRBJ1-1; there is no DNA to check the TCRdb D call of TRBD1. The length of the CDR3 is 12 residues. Germline loops: CDR1 SEHNR, CDR2 FQNEAQ (reference sequence). The CDR3 spells CASMGDNTEAFF.

The chain links TRBV10-3 to TRBJ2-7; with no DNA, the TCRdb D assignment of TRBD1 cannot be verified. The CDR3 sequence is 13 residues long. Germline V lookup: CDR1 ENHRY, CDR2 SYGVKD. CDR3 residues: CASSGTGEDEQYF.

V gene TRBV7-2 combines with J gene TRBJ2-2; TCRdb reports TRBD2, a call that lacks DNA to check it against. This CDR3 has 17 residues. Per the germline V gene, CDR1 is SGHTA and CDR2 is FQGNSA. The CDR3 sequence: CASSPTVSGRAIGELFF.

The chain is built from TRBV5-1 and TRBJ2-3; TCRdb gives TRBD2 as the D gene, but with no DNA this cannot be confirmed. Germline V lookup: CDR1 SGHRS, CDR2 YFSETQ. The CDR3 consists of 17 residues. This CDR3 reads CASSLKTSGRSADTQYF.

The gene calls are TRBV19 and TRBJ2-7. CDR1 LNHDA and CDR2 SQIVND come from the germline V gene (reference sequence). This CDR3 has 14 amino acids. CDR3 amino acids: CASSITDRSGEQYF. Drawing the rest from reference TRBV19 and TRBJ2-7, the complete variable domain is DGGITQSPKYLFRKEGQNVTLSCEQNLNHDAMYWYRQDPGQGLRLIYYSQIVNDFQKGDIAEGYSVSREKKESFPLTVTSAQKNPTAFYLCASSITDRSGEQYFGPGTRLTVT.

The gene calls are TRBV4-2 and TRBJ2-2; TCRdb reports TRBD2, a call that lacks DNA to check it against. The V gene's germline CDR1 is LGHNA and CDR2 YNFKEQ. The CDR3 consists of 17 residues. The chain's CDR3 is CASSQDQASGGFGELFF.

The V call is TRBV9, the J call TRBJ2-3; TCRdb's D call, TRBD2, is unchecked because there is no DNA. Germline assignment: CDR1 SGDLS and CDR2 YYNGEE. The CDR3 length is 15 residues. This CDR3 reads CASSASGGFTDTQYF.

The chain links TRBV5-1 to TRBJ2-1; lacking DNA, the TRBD2 call made by TCRdb goes unchecked. The CDR3 runs to 15 residues. Germline-derived CDR1 and CDR2 are SGHRS and YFSETQ. CDR3 region: CASSFNPGGPNEQFF.

The chain recombines TRBV12-3 or TRBV12-4 with TRBJ1-1. The CDR3 spans 11 residues. The CDR3: CASTPQTEAFF.

The chain has TRBV2 and TRBJ2-1; TCRdb's D call, TRBD2, is unchecked because there is no DNA. The CDR3 sequence is 15 residues long. Germline CDR1 SNHLY, CDR2 FYNNEI. CDR3 sequence: CASSEIAGGRNEQFF.